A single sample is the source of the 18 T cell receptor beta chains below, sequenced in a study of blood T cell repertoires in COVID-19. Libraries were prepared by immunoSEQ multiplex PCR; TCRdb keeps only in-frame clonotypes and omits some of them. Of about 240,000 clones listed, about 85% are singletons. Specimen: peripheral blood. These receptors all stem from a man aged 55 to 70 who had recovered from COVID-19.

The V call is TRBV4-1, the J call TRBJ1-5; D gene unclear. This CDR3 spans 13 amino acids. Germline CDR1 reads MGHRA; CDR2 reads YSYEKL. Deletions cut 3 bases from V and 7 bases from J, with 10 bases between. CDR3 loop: CASSQVEGQPQHF. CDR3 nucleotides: TGCGCCAGCAGCCAGGTTGAGGGACAGCCCCAGCATTTT.

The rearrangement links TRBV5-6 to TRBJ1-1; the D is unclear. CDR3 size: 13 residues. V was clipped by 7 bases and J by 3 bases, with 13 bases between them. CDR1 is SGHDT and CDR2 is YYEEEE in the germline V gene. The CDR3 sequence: CASRPGRYTEAFF. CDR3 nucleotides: TGTGCCAGCCGACCTGGGAGATACACTGAAGCTTTCTTT.

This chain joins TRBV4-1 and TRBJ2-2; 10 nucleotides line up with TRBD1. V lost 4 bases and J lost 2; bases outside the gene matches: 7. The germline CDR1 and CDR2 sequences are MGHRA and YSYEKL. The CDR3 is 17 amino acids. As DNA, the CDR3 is TGCGCCAGCAGCCTGCCGGGGACAGGGGTTAACACCGGGGAGCTGTTTTTT. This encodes CASSLPGTGVNTGELFF.

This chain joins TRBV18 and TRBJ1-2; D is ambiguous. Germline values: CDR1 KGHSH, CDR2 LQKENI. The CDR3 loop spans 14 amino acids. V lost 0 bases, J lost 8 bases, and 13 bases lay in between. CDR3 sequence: CASSPPQIPLGYTF. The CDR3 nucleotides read TGTGCCAGCTCACCACCACAGATTCCCCTCGGCTACACCTTC. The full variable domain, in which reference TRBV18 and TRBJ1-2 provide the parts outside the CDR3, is NAGVMQNPRHLVRRRGQEARLRCSPMKGHSHVYWYRQLPEEGLKFMVYLQKENIIDESGMPKERFSAEFPKEGPSILRIQQVVRGDSAAYFCASSPPQIPLGYTFGSGTRLTVV.

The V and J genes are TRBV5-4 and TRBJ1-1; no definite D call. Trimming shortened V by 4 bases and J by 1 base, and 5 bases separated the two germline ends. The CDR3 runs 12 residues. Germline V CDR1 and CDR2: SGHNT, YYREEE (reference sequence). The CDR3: CASSVGNTEAFF. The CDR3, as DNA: TGTGCCAGCAGCGTCGGGAACACTGAAGCTTTCTTT. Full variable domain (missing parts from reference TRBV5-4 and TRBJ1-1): ETGVTQSPTHLIKTRGQQVTLRCSSQSGHNTVSWYQQALGQGPQFIFQYYREEENGRGNFPPRFSGLQFPNYSSELNVNALELDDSALYLCASSVGNTEAFFGQGTRLTVV.

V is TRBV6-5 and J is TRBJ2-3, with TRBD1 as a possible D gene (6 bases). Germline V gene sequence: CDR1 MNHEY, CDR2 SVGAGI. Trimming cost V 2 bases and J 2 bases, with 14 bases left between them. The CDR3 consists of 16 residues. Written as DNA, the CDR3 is TGTGCCAGCAGTTACCAGGGGTCGGCCCCCACAGATACGCAGTATTTT. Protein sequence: CASSYQGSAPTDTQYF.

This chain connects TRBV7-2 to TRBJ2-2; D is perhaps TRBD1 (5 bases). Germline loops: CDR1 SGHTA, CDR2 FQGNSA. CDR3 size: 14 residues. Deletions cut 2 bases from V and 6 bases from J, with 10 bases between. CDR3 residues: CASSLTRDSGELFF. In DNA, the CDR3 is TGTGCCAGCAGCTTAACCAGGGATTCCGGGGAGCTGTTTTTT.

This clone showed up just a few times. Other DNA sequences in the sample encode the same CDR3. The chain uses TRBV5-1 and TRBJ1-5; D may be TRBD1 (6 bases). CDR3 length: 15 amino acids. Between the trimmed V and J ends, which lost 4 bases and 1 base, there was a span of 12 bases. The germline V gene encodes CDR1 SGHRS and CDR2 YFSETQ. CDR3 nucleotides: TGCGCCAGCAGCCCGACAGGTGGCAGCAATCAGCCCCAGCATTTT. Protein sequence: CASSPTGGSNQPQHF. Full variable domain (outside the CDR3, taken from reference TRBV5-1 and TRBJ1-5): KAGVTQTPRYLIKTRGQQVTLSCSPISGHRSVSWYQQTPGQGLQFLFEYFSETQRNKGNFPGRFSGRQFSNSRSEMNVSTLELGDSALYLCASSPTGGSNQPQHFGDGTRLSIL.

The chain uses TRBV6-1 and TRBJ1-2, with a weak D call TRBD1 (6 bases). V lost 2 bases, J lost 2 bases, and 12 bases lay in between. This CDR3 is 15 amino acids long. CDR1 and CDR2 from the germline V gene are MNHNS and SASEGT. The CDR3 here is CASSEWADRNYGYTF. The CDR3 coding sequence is TGTGCCAGCAGTGAATGGGCGGACAGAAACTATGGCTACACCTTC.

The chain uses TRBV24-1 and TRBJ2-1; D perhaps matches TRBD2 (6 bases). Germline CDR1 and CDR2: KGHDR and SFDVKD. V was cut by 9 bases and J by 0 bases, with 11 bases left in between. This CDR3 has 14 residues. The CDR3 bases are TGTGCCACCGCGGGGTCTAGCTCCTACAATGAGCAGTTCTTC. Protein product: CATAGSSSYNEQFF.

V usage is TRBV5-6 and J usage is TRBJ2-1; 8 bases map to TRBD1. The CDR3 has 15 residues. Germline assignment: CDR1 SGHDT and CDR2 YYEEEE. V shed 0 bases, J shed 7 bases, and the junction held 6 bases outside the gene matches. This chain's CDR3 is CASSLEAGGVNEQFF. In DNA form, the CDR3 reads TGTGCCAGCAGCTTGGAGGCAGGGGGCGTGAATGAGCAGTTCTTC.

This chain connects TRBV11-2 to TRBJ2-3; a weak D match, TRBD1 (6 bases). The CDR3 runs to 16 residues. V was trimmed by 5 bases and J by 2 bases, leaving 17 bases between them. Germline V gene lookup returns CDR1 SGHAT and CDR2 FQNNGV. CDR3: CASSIPAAGATDTQYF. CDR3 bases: TGTGCCAGCAGCATCCCGGCGGCAGGGGCCACAGATACGCAGTATTTT.

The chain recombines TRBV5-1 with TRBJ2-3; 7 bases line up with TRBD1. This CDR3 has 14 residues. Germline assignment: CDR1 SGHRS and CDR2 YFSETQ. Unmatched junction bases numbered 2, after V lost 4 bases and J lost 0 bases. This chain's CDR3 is CASSKGQSTDTQYF. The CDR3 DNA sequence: TGCGCCAGCAGCAAGGGACAGAGCACAGATACGCAGTATTTT.

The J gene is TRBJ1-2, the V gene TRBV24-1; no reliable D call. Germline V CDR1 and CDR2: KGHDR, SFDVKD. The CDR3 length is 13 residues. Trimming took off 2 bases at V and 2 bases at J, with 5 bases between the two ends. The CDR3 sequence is CATSDSLNYGYTF. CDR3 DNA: TGTGCCACCAGTGATTCACTGAACTATGGCTACACCTTC.

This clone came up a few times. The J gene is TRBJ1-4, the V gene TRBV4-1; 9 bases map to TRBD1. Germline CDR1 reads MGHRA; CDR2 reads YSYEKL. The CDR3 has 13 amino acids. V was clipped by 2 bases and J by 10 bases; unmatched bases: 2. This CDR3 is CASSQTGGRKLFF. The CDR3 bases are TGCGCCAGCAGCCAAACAGGGGGCCGAAAACTGTTTTTT.

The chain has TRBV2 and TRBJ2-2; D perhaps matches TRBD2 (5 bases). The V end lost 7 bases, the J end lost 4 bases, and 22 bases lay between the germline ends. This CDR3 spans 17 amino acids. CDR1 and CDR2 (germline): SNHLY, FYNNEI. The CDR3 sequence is CASNRRGQTLGTGELFF. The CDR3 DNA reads TGTGCCAGCAATAGAAGAGGGCAGACCCTGGGCACCGGGGAGCTGTTTTTT. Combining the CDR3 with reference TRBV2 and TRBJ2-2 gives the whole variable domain EPEVTQTPSHQVTQMGQEVILRCVPISNHLYFYWYRQILGQKVEFLVSFYNNEISEKSEIFDDQFSVERPDGSNFTLKIRSTKLEDSAMYFCASNRRGQTLGTGELFFGEGSRLTVL.

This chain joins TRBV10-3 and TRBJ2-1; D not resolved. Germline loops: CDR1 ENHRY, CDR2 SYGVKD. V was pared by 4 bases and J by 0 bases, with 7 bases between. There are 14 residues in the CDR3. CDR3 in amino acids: CAISVTSSYNEQFF. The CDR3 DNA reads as TGTGCCATCAGTGTTACAAGCTCCTACAATGAGCAGTTCTTC.

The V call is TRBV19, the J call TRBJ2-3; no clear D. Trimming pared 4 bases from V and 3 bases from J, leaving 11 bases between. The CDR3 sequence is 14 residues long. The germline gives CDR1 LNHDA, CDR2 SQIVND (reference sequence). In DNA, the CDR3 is TGTGCCAGTAGTAGGGCCTTCTTTACAGATACGCAGTATTTT. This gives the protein CASSRAFFTDTQYF.